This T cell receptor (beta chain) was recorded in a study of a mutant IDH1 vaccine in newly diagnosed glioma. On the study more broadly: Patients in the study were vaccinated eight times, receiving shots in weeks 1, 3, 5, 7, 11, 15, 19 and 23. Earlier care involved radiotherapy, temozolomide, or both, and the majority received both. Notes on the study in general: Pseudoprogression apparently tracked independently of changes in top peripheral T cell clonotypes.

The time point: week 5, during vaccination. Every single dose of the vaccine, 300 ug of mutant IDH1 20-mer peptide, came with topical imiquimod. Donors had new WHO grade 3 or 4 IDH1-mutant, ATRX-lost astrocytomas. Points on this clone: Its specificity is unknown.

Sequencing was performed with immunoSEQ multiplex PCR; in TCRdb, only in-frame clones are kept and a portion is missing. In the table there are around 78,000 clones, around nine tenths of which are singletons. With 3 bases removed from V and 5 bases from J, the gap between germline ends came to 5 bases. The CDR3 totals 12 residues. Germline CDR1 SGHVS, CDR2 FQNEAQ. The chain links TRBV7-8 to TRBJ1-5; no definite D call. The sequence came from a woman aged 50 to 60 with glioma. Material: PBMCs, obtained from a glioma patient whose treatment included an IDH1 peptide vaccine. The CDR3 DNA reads TGTGCCAGCAGCTTCCCAGATCAGCCCCAGCATTTT. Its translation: CASSFPDQPQHF.